A selection of T cell receptor beta chains follows, all from one sample in a study of Ad26.COV2.S vaccination and SARS-CoV-2 variants. TCRdb keeps only in-frame clones here, not all; method: immunoSEQ multiplex PCR. Counted here are around 420,000 clones, roughly 90% occurring once; the ten biggest clones make up around 3.6%. This specimen consisted of peripheral blood, obtained in a trial of Ad26.COV2.S vaccine versus placebo. Every receptor here comes from a person aged 18-60 years who received the Ad26.COV2.S COVID-19 vaccine or a placebo. CDR3s include the opening cysteine and the closing phenylalanine or tryptophan. D genes are given only for firm matches. Clone size appears in some rows only: once, few, many, or a class for an expanded clone.

J gene,clone size,V gene,D gene,CDR3 DNA,CDR3 protein
TRBJ2-7,.,TRBV18,.,TGTGCCAGCTCACCACTCAGGGACTACGAGCAGTACTTC,CASSPLRDYEQYF
TRBJ1-2,once,TRBV28,.,TGTGCCAGCAGATACCCCGGGACGGGCTATGGCTACACCTTC,CASRYPGTGYGYTF
TRBJ2-5,.,TRBV9,TRBD1,TGTGCCAGCAGCACAGGGGGCCGCCAAGAGACCCAGTACTTC,CASSTGGRQETQYF
TRBJ1-5,.,TRBV5-6,.,TGTGCCAGCAGCCAGGGCGGAGGGGCAGGGCAGCCCCAGCATTTT,CASSQGGGAGQPQHF
TRBJ2-3,few,TRBV7-2,.,TGTGCCAGCAGCTTAGGGGCGTTATCTAGCACAGATACGCAGTATTTT,CASSLGALSSTDTQYF
TRBJ2-1,.,TRBV4-1,.,TGCGCCAGCAGCCAAACCCGACCCCCGGGCAATGAGCAGTTCTTC,CASSQTRPPGNEQFF
TRBJ2-1,.,TRBV19,TRBD2,TGTGCCACCCGACTAGCGGGGGGGCCGGAGCAGTTCTTC,CATRLAGGPEQFF
TRBJ2-1,once,TRBV5-6,.,TGTGCCAGCAGCTCGATGAGGGAGCAGTTCTTC,CASSSMREQFF
TRBJ2-7,.,TRBV27,TRBD1,TGTGCCAGCAGCTTCGACAGGGTCCACGAGCAGTACTTC,CASSFDRVHEQYF
TRBJ1-4,once,TRBV28,.,TGTGCCAGCAGTTTCCGGGGTCAGGCGAATGAAAAACTGTTTTTT,CASSFRGQANEKLFF
TRBJ1-2,.,TRBV7-2,TRBD1,TGTGCCAGCAGCCTCGTCGAGGGGGCCCAGTATGGCTACACCTTC,CASSLVEGAQYGYTF
TRBJ2-1,.,TRBV20-1,.,TGCAGTGCTGGGTGGGTGGATGAGCAGTTCTTC,CSAGWVDEQFF
TRBJ1-3,.,TRBV5-6,.,TGTGCCAGCAGCTTGAATGTCAGGGCAATAAGAGACACCATATATTTT,CASSLNVRAIRDTIYF
TRBJ1-2,once,TRBV29-1,.,TGCAGCGTTGAAGACAGGGGCTATGGCTACACCTTC,CSVEDRGYGYTF
TRBJ2-2,once,TRBV11-2,.,TGTGCCAGCAGCTTAAGTCCCACCGCCGGGGAGCTGTTTTTT,CASSLSPTAGELFF
TRBJ1-2,.,TRBV5-5,.,TGTGCCAGCAGCTCCACCCGGTCGGAAACTAACTATGGCTACACCTTC,CASSSTRSETNYGYTF
TRBJ1-3,.,TRBV30,TRBD1,TGTGCCTGGAGCGCAGGACAGGGCGTAGTAAACACCATATATTTT,CAWSAGQGVVNTIYF
TRBJ2-3,.,TRBV21-1,.,TGTGCCAGCAGCAAAGGGGTGGTAGGACAGGGGTGTGATACGCAGTATTTT,CASSKGVVGQGCDTQYF
TRBJ1-5,.,TRBV2,.,TGTGCCAGCAGTGAAGCTGGGGAGAGCAATCAGCCCCAGCATTTT,CASSEAGESNQPQHF
TRBJ2-6,.,TRBV5-1,.,TGCGCCAGCAGCTTGGGTGGCTCTGGGGCCAACGTCCTGACTTTC,CASSLGGSGANVLTF
TRBJ2-7,.,TRBV6-2/TRBV6-3,TRBD1,TGTGCCAGCAGTTACTCAACCGACAGGGGTCAGTCCTACGAGCAGTACTTC,CASSYSTDRGQSYEQYF
TRBJ2-1,.,TRBV6-2/TRBV6-3,TRBD2,TGTGCCAGCAGTTACTCGATTGATAGCGGGGGGCAGAAAACCTACAATGAGCAGTTCTTC,CASSYSIDSGGQKTYNEQFF
TRBJ2-1,.,TRBV7-2,TRBD2,TGTGCCAGCAGCTTAGATAACTATCCGGGGGGGGAGCAGTTCTTC,CASSLDNYPGGEQFF
TRBJ2-1,.,TRBV7-2,.,TGTGCCAGCAGCTTAGCGCTACGACGGAATGAGCAGTTCTTC,CASSLALRRNEQFF
TRBJ2-7,.,TRBV4-3,.,TGCGCCAGCAGCCAGAGCAGGGACGGACCCTACGAGCAGTACTTC,CASSQSRDGPYEQYF
TRBJ2-1,.,TRBV7-2,.,TGTGCCAGCAGCTTAGCGGGGACAAGAGGTTGGAATGAGCAGTTCTTC,CASSLAGTRGWNEQFF
TRBJ2-2,.,TRBV9,TRBD1,TGTGCCAGCAGCGTAGCTACAGGGGCATACACCGGGGAGCTGTTTTTT,CASSVATGAYTGELFF
TRBJ2-6,.,TRBV5-4,.,TGTGCCAGCAGCTTGTACGGGGCCGGGGGGGCCAACGTCCTGACTTTC,CASSLYGAGGANVLTF
TRBJ1-1,.,TRBV24-1,.,TGTGCCACCCGTGGGGGTTTGAACACTGAAGCTTTCTTT,CATRGGLNTEAFF
TRBJ2-3,.,TRBV2,.,TGTGCCAGCAGTGAAGTCCGAGTCCAGTATTTT,CASSEVRVQYF
TRBJ1-6,.,TRBV7-9,.,TGTGCCAGCAGCGCCTACCGCGGGCAGGGGTCCCCCAGGACCCTCCACTTT,CASSAYRGQGSPRTLHF
TRBJ2-2,.,TRBV2,TRBD1,TGTGCCAGCAGTGTCACCGGGACAGGGGACACCGGGGAGCTGTTTTTT,CASSVTGTGDTGELFF
TRBJ2-5,.,TRBV12-3/TRBV12-4,.,TGTGCCAGCAGTTTAGGGCAGGGGGAGACCCAGTACTTC,CASSLGQGETQYF
TRBJ1-1,.,TRBV28,.,TGTGCCAGCAGCCCCCCCCGGGGAAACACTGAAGCTTTCTTT,CASSPPRGNTEAFF
TRBJ2-1,.,TRBV5-1,TRBD1,TGCGCCAGCAGCCCCCGGGACAGCTACAATGAGCAGTTCTTC,CASSPRDSYNEQFF
TRBJ1-1,many,TRBV7-8,TRBD1,TGTGCCAGCAGCCCAAGGACAGGGGCGGTGAACACTGAAGCTTTCTTT,CASSPRTGAVNTEAFF
TRBJ2-5,.,TRBV10-3,.,TGTGCCATCAGTGAGCCGGGAGCCCAAGAGACCCAGTACTTC,CAISEPGAQETQYF
TRBJ1-4,once,TRBV28,.,TGTGCCAGCGGCCGACCGGGACGGATGAATGAAAAACTGTTTTTT,CASGRPGRMNEKLFF
TRBJ2-2,.,TRBV30,.,TGTGCCTGGAATGGGGGGCCCGGGGAGCTGTTTTTT,CAWNGGPGELFF